A selection of T cell receptor beta chains follows, all from one sample in a study of T-cell memory formation after mild COVID-19. TCRdb re-called the 5' RACE reads with MiXCR, one entry per CDR3 protein. The table includes roughly 450,000 distinct CDR3 sequences, roughly 18% detected once. Source material: PBMCs or a T cell subset sorted from them (not recorded which). The receptors were sampled from a man younger than 30 who had mild COVID-19 (a few samples of this study predate the infection). Cell type and time point are not known. CDR3s leave out the opening cysteine and the closing phenylalanine or tryptophan. Each record gives: V gene, J gene, CDR3 protein.

v_gene: TRBV5-1; j_gene: TRBJ1-2; CDR3aa: ASSFRTGSNYGYT
v_gene: TRBV7-7; j_gene: TRBJ2-5; CDR3aa: ASTDGAGDPQETQY
v_gene: TRBV4-3; j_gene: TRBJ2-5; CDR3aa: ASSQGRYGQETQY
v_gene: TRBV19; j_gene: TRBJ1-2; CDR3aa: ASSIDAGAYGYT
v_gene: TRBV6-2/TRBV6-3; j_gene: TRBJ2-3; CDR3aa: ASSNVPGADTQY
v_gene: TRBV11-2; j_gene: TRBJ2-3; CDR3aa: ASSLERGGPTDTQY
v_gene: TRBV12-3/TRBV12-4; j_gene: TRBJ1-1; CDR3aa: ASSPTGTGMNTEAF
v_gene: TRBV7-8; j_gene: TRBJ2-5; CDR3aa: ASSNSAGETKY
v_gene: TRBV20-1; j_gene: TRBJ2-3; CDR3aa: SAKAWRDTQY
v_gene: TRBV12-3/TRBV12-4; j_gene: TRBJ2-4; CDR3aa: ASSLGRVGLAKNIQY
v_gene: TRBV5-1; j_gene: TRBJ1-1; CDR3aa: ASSFTGGGTEAF
v_gene: TRBV6-2/TRBV6-3; j_gene: TRBJ2-5; CDR3aa: ASSYSAGRQETQY
v_gene: TRBV7-3; j_gene: TRBJ2-3; CDR3aa: ASSLYGGALDTQY
v_gene: TRBV12-3/TRBV12-4; j_gene: TRBJ1-4; CDR3aa: ASSWADLEKLF
v_gene: TRBV2; j_gene: TRBJ1-5; CDR3aa: ASTEEYSNQPQH
v_gene: TRBV7-2; j_gene: TRBJ2-3; CDR3aa: ASSLTLAQDTQY
v_gene: TRBV7-2; j_gene: TRBJ2-1; CDR3aa: ASSLPLAGGPHNEQF
v_gene: TRBV7-2; j_gene: TRBJ1-1; CDR3aa: ASSPGNLEEAF
v_gene: TRBV6-6; j_gene: TRBJ2-1; CDR3aa: ASSYSGAHIGEQF
v_gene: TRBV24-1; j_gene: TRBJ2-2; CDR3aa: ATSDPGTGFTGELF
v_gene: TRBV9; j_gene: TRBJ2-1; CDR3aa: ASSVNFRNYHNEQF
v_gene: TRBV12-3/TRBV12-4; j_gene: TRBJ1-5; CDR3aa: ASRRDRGFNQPQH